The present entry profiles one T cell receptor beta chain with its context. The antigen is unknown. The data originate from a study of Ad26.COV2.S vaccination and SARS-CoV-2 variants. Across the study: The vaccine Ad26.COV2.S was put into the muscle once, or twice with 56 days between.

Produced via immunoSEQ multiplex PCR; TCRdb's table is partial and in-frame only. This sample has approximately 410,000 clones, with roughly 90% found just once. Overall study results and limits: Overall T cell responses may have been underestimated by the analyses of TCR breadth and depth.

Treatment indicated: approximately 18 received Ad26.COV2.S at low or high dose, single or two shots; roughly five received placebo; per-sample allocation not given. Collection of the samples took place on day 63 after the first injection of vaccine or placebo. An adult donor aged 18-55 years was enrolled in Boston. Trimming took 5 bases from V and 2 from J, leaving 13 bases between them. Per the germline V gene, CDR1 is LNHDA and CDR2 is SQIVND (reference sequence). This CDR3 is 15 amino acids long. This clonotype was sampled from a person aged 18-60 years who received the Ad26.COV2.S COVID-19 vaccine or a placebo. Sequenced here: peripheral blood, sampled in a trial of Ad26.COV2.S vaccine versus placebo. The chain uses TRBV19 and TRBJ2-4, with no clear D. The CDR3 DNA reads TGTGCCAGTAGTCCTAACGGGTTTTCCAAAAACATTCAGTACTTC. It translates to CASSPNGFSKNIQYF.